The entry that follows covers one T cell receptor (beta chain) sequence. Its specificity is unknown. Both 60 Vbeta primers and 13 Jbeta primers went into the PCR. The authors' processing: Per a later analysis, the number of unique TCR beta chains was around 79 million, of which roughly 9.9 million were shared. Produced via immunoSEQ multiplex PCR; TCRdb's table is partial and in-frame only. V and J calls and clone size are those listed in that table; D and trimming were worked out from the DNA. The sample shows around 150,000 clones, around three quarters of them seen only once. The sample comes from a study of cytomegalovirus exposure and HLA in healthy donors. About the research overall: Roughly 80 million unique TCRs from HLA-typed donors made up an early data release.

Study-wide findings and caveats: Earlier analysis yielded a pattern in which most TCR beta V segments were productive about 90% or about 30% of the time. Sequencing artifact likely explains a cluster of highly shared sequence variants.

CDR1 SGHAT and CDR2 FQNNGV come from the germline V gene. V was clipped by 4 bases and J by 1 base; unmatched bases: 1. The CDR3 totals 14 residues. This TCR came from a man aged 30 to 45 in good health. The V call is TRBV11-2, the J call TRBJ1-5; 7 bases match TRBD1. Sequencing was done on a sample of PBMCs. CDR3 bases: TGTGCCAGCAGCTGGGACAGAAGCAATCAGCCCCAGCATTTT. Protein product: CASSWDRSNQPQHF.